These 21 T cell receptor beta chains were sequenced from one sample in a study of spatial heterogeneity in lung cancer. TCRdb re-derived calls from the 5' RACE reads in MiXCR, one entry per CDR3 protein. The sample gives 55,000 to 75,000 distinct CDR3 sequences, approximately 8.9% of which show up once; approximately 16% is in the top ten. Time point given: sample taken at primary tumor resection. The authors sequenced whole RNA from tumor, nontumor lung or frozen PBMC without sorting. The sample in question was PBMCs, obtained at surgery. All receptors derive from a female donor with early-stage non-small cell lung cancer.

V and J are TRBV2 and TRBJ2-7; D is perhaps TRBD1 (5 bases). The V gene's germline CDR1 is SNHLY and CDR2 FYNNEI. The CDR3 contains 13 residues. Trimming pared 10 bases from V and 3 bases from J, leaving 16 bases between. CDR3 sequence reads: CATSQTELYEQYV. DNA of the CDR3: TGTGCCACTTCCCAGACAGAGCTCTACGAGCAGTACGTC.

J is TRBJ2-5 and V is TRBV6-5; no reliable D call. CDR3 size: 14 residues. Germline V gives CDR1 MNHEY, CDR2 SVGAGI. Trimming cost V 6 bases and J 4 bases, with 15 bases left between them. CDR3: CASSPLYSSETQYF. The CDR3 DNA sequence: TGTGCCAGCAGCCCCCTTTATTCGTCAGAGACCCAGTACTTC.

This clonotype appeared many times. The gene calls are TRBV11-2 and TRBJ2-2, with D perhaps TRBD1 (6 bases). V dropped 5 bases and J dropped 1 base, with 17 bases sitting between them. Germline V gene lookup returns CDR1 SGHAT and CDR2 FQNNGV. The CDR3 loop spans 17 amino acids. In nucleotides, the CDR3 is TGTGCCAGCAGCCGAACTAACAGGGAAAAGAACACCGGGGAGCTGTTTTTT. This gives the protein CASSRTNREKNTGELFF.

This clonotype showed up many times. This sequence joins TRBV12-3 or TRBV12-4 and TRBJ1-4; no reliable D call. V lost 4 bases, J lost 10 bases, and 16 bases lay in between. The CDR3 sequence is 14 residues long. CDR3 residues: CASSSGLPPGKLFF. CDR3 coding DNA: TGTGCCAGCAGTTCCGGACTTCCCCCAGGAAAACTGTTTTTT.

This clonotype was recorded a few times. V gene TRBV6-5 combines with J gene TRBJ2-1, with 9 bases identical to TRBD1. The CDR3 runs 16 residues. Germline V CDR1 and CDR2: MNHEY, SVGAGI. Trimming at V came to 7 bases and at J to 8 bases, leaving 15 bases not matched to a gene. The CDR3 bases are TGTGCCAGCACCTACAGGGGTACAGGGGGCTTTGATGAGCAGTTCTTC. Translation gives CASTYRGTGGFDEQFF.

This clonotype was counted between two and nine times. J is TRBJ2-1 and V is TRBV10-2; maybe TRBD1 (6 bases). V dropped 5 bases and J dropped 2 bases, with 19 bases sitting between them. Germline V gene sequence: CDR1 WSHSY, CDR2 SAAADI. The CDR3 spans 17 residues. The CDR3 sequence is CASSPEGVRGPYNEQFF. The CDR3 bases are TGCGCCAGCAGTCCAGAGGGGGTCAGGGGCCCCTACAATGAGCAGTTCTTC.

This clonotype appeared a few times. This chain uses TRBV6-6 with TRBJ1-5; D gene ambiguous. This CDR3 is 15 amino acids long. Trimming took off 2 bases at V and 0 bases at J, with 8 bases between the two ends. In germline, CDR1 is MNHNY, CDR2 SVGAGI (reference sequence). The CDR3 DNA sequence: TGTGCCAGCAGTTACGCCCCGTATAGCAATCAGCCCCAGCATTTT. Its protein product is CASSYAPYSNQPQHF.

This clonotype was found many times. This chain connects TRBV20-1 to TRBJ1-3; D perhaps matches TRBD1 (6 bases). This CDR3 contains 14 residues. Trimming stripped 3 bases from V and 2 bases from J, with 11 bases between. Germline values: CDR1 DFQATT, CDR2 SNEGSKA (reference sequence). As DNA, the CDR3 is TGCAGTGCTAGGGATACAGGGCCTGGAAACACCATATATTTT. Residues: CSARDTGPGNTIYF.

In its sample, this clonotype was seen many times. The J gene is TRBJ2-7, the V gene TRBV2; D might be TRBD1 or TRBD2, each matching 6 bases. Germline CDR1 and CDR2: SNHLY and FYNNEI. V was cut by 6 bases and J by 4 bases, with 19 bases left in between. This CDR3 contains 15 residues. The CDR3 DNA reads as TGTGCCAGCAGGGGGGGCGGCAGGGCATGGTACGAGCAGTACTTC. Translation: CASRGGGRAWYEQYF.

Turning to this clonotype: A much larger clone lies a single base off, so this may be a read error. Because the CDR3 is missing its conserved closing phenylalanine or tryptophan, this is likely a read error. This chain connects TRBV29-1 to TRBJ2-3; no firm D call. Germline-derived CDR1 and CDR2 are SQVTM and ANQGSEA. The germline V and J ends were trimmed by 3 bases and 5 bases, with 6 bases remaining between them. This CDR3 spans 11 amino acids. CDR3 nucleotides: TGCAGCGTTGACAATCGAGATACGCAGTATTCT. As protein: CSVDNRDTQYS.

This clonotype has a handful of counts. V gene TRBV15 combines with J gene TRBJ2-7, with TRBD2 matching 8 bases. Trimming took 3 bases from V and 2 from J; bases not matched to a gene: 15. The CDR3 consists of 18 residues. Germline CDR1 is LNHNV and CDR2 is YYDKDF (reference sequence). For the CDR3, the DNA is TGTGCCACCAGCAGGAGGGGCGAACGGCCAGCGGGGGCCTACGAGCAGTACTTC. This gives the protein CATSRRGERPAGAYEQYF.

This clonotype was seen only a few times. The CDR3 loop is CASSLKETGGNYGYTF. CDR3 bases: TGCGCCAGCAGCCTGAAGGAGACAGGGGGTAACTATGGCTACACCTTC. The chain joins TRBV5-1 to TRBJ1-2; TRBD1 aligns across 9 bases. CDR1 is SGHRS, CDR2 YFSETQ, per germline. V shed 4 bases and J 1 base; nucleotides not matched to a gene: 8. The CDR3 has 16 residues.

This clonotype was recorded many times. The V and J genes are TRBV20-1 and TRBJ1-2; D is undetermined. The CDR3 is 13 residues long. The germline V and J ends were trimmed by 3 bases and 6 bases, with 14 bases remaining between them. The germline CDR1 and CDR2 sequences are DFQATT and SNEGSKA (reference sequence). CDR3 sequence: CSASPDGDNGYTF. The CDR3 DNA is TGCAGTGCTAGTCCCGACGGTGACAATGGCTACACCTTC.

This clonotype was recorded many times. V is TRBV15 and J is TRBJ1-5, with D hard to call. Per the germline V gene, CDR1 is LNHNV and CDR2 is YYDKDF (reference sequence). V dropped 0 bases and J dropped 6 bases, with 12 bases sitting between them. The CDR3 consists of 15 residues. CDR3 sequence reads: CATSRDKIPGQPQHF. Written as DNA, the CDR3 is TGTGCCACCAGCAGAGATAAAATCCCGGGTCAGCCCCAGCATTTT.

The rearrangement links TRBV7-8 to TRBJ2-2; 10 nucleotides agree with TRBD2. Germline V gene lookup returns CDR1 SGHVS and CDR2 FQNEAQ. CDR3 length equals 17 residues. V was clipped by 1 base and J by 5 bases; unmatched bases: 7. In DNA form, the CDR3 reads TGTGCCAGCAGCTTAGTCGCTAGCGGGGGTAGGACCGGGGAGCTGTTTTTT. The encoded protein is CASSLVASGGRTGELFF.

This chain uses TRBV9 with TRBJ1-2, with D hard to call. The germline gives CDR1 SGDLS, CDR2 YYNGEE. V was clipped by 0 bases and J by 7 bases, with 7 bases between them. CDR3 length equals 12 residues. The CDR3: CASSVVQSGYTF. CDR3 sequence (DNA): TGTGCCAGCAGCGTAGTACAGTCTGGCTACACCTTC.

At least ten counts were recorded for this clonotype. The chain carries TRBV25-1 and TRBJ1-6, with unresolved D. V was shortened by 7 bases and J by 5 bases, with 9 bases between the two germline ends. The CDR3 is 13 residues long. CDR1 and CDR2 (germline): MGHDK, SYGVNS. The CDR3: CASTLGDNSPLHF. In DNA, the CDR3 is TGTGCCAGCACCCTCGGAGATAATTCACCCCTCCACTTT.

The sample holds a few counts of this clonotype. The CDR3 DNA is TGTGCCAGCAGCTTAGTACAGGAGACTGAAGCTTTCTTT. This translates into CASSLVQETEAFF. This chain links TRBV7-2 with TRBJ1-1, with D tentatively TRBD1 (5 bases). The V end lost 1 base, the J end lost 5 bases, and 8 bases lay between the germline ends. The CDR3 is 13 amino acids. Germline V gene sequence: CDR1 SGHTA, CDR2 FQGNSA.

This clonotype was detected many times. The rearrangement uses TRBV3-1 and TRBJ2-7; TRBD1 aligns across 8 bases. The CDR3 length is 15 residues. V lost 0 bases to trimming and J lost 6 bases; unmatched junction nucleotides: 7. The germline V gene encodes CDR1 LGHDT and CDR2 YNNKEL (reference sequence). This CDR3 is CASSQDLTGAGEQYF. CDR3 DNA: TGTGCCAGCAGCCAAGATCTGACAGGGGCAGGCGAGCAGTACTTC.

This chain uses TRBV6-4 with TRBJ2-2; perhaps D is TRBD1 or TRBD2 (5 bases each). The V and J ends lost 5 bases and 3 bases respectively, with 16 bases between them. Germline lookup yields CDR1 MRHNA and CDR2 SNTAGT. This CDR3 has 16 amino acids. The CDR3 DNA sequence: TGTGCCAGCAGTCGGGACGGACCCGCGGACACCGGGGAGCTGTTTTTT. This codes for CASSRDGPADTGELFF.

The rearrangement uses TRBV5-1 and TRBJ1-1; perhaps TRBD1 as D (6 bases). The CDR3 is 16 amino acids. V was cut by 4 bases and J by 4 bases, with 20 bases left in between. CDR1 and CDR2 (germline): SGHRS, YFSETQ. The CDR3 region has the DNA TGCGCCAGCAGCCCGACAGTGGGGGCTGGGGGCACTGAAGCTTTCTTT. It yields the protein CASSPTVGAGGTEAFF.